This T cell receptor beta chain was documented in a study of technical replicates of blood from several donors. V lost 2 bases, J lost 0 bases, and 10 bases stayed unmatched. CDR3 length equals 17 residues. Per the germline V gene, CDR1 is SGHRS and CDR2 is YFSETQ. Some clones are missing from TCRdb's copy, which holds only in-frame ones; the method was immunoSEQ multiplex PCR. Of under 95,000 clones in the sample, 95% were seen once. The V gene is TRBV5-1, the J gene TRBJ1-1, with TRBD1 matching over 7 bases. Sequencing used T cells isolated from PBMCs. The TCR sequence derives from a human donor in good health. This chain's CDR3 is CASSLRQGLKMNTEAFF. In DNA, the CDR3 is TGCGCCAGCAGCTTACGACAGGGACTTAAAATGAACACTGAAGCTTTCTTT.